This is a list of T cell receptor beta chains from one sample in a study of T cell changes during pregnancy in multiple sclerosis. The data were produced by immunoSEQ multiplex PCR, yet TCRdb's version contains in-frame clones alone and is incomplete. The sample yields tens of thousands of clones, about nine tenths seen once. The material sequenced was peripheral blood, taken after pregnancy. The receptors originated from a female donor in good health, enrolled as a control in a pregnancy study. Both conserved end residues are trimmed from each CDR3. Fields, in order: V gene, clone size, CDR3 protein. Some rows have no size entry. The others give once, few or many, or a class for an expanded clone.

v_call: TRBV10-3; clone_size: NA; cdr3_aa: AISEELWGYT
v_call: TRBV7-6; clone_size: NA; cdr3_aa: ASSLAGTGGSSYNEQF
v_call: TRBV9; clone_size: NA; cdr3_aa: ASSVSQAGFSMNEQF
v_call: TRBV7-2; clone_size: NA; cdr3_aa: ASSSYPMNTEAF
v_call: TRBV5-1; clone_size: NA; cdr3_aa: ASTRGLAGSEQY
v_call: TRBV5-1; clone_size: NA; cdr3_aa: ASSFSGQPTDTQY
v_call: TRBV6-6; clone_size: NA; cdr3_aa: ASSYSTRGLGYT
v_call: TRBV6-6; clone_size: NA; cdr3_aa: ASSYPIPGLGGAF
v_call: TRBV28; clone_size: NA; cdr3_aa: ASRESTDTQY
v_call: TRBV5-1; clone_size: NA; cdr3_aa: ASSTPYRDSRSYEQY
v_call: TRBV4-2; clone_size: NA; cdr3_aa: ASSQRTGTGGQETQY
v_call: TRBV5-1; clone_size: few; cdr3_aa: ASSLGQGANQPQH
v_call: TRBV19; clone_size: NA; cdr3_aa: ASSIANRGDTQY
v_call: TRBV7-9; clone_size: NA; cdr3_aa: ASSLELLAGDEQY
v_call: TRBV6-5; clone_size: NA; cdr3_aa: ASSYLRGRGEAF
v_call: TRBV6-1; clone_size: NA; cdr3_aa: ASSEGRAAYSGNTIY
v_call: TRBV19; clone_size: NA; cdr3_aa: ASSMGSGSYEQY
v_call: TRBV18; clone_size: NA; cdr3_aa: ASSPPTGVEQF
v_call: TRBV28; clone_size: NA; cdr3_aa: ASTGQATGIRNTIY
v_call: TRBV18; clone_size: NA; cdr3_aa: ASSPSGVKGNGYT
v_call: TRBV4-1; clone_size: NA; cdr3_aa: ASSQVASSYEQY
v_call: TRBV27; clone_size: NA; cdr3_aa: ASSWRQVDYGYT
v_call: TRBV18; clone_size: NA; cdr3_aa: ASSPGTGRDEQY
v_call: TRBV21-1; clone_size: NA; cdr3_aa: ASSKLRRDRGGLIGQETQY
v_call: TRBV5-1; clone_size: NA; cdr3_aa: ASSPSGTSGVQVEQF
v_call: TRBV7-2; clone_size: NA; cdr3_aa: ASSLVSGGRDTQY